This TCR beta chain was retrieved from a study of spatial heterogeneity in lung cancer. Overall study: Across tumor regions, counts of TCR transcripts showed a strong correlation with a T cell module score derived from matched bulk RNA-seq.

The time point: sample taken at primary tumor resection. Patients with untreated early-stage non-small cell lung cancer, numbering roughly 69, were the donors. The trim removed 5 bases at V and 2 bases at J, leaving 14 bases unmatched. This CDR3 has 19 amino acids. This clonotype showed up many times. Its target is unknown. Study outcomes and limitations: Tumoral mutation counts were tracked by counts of expanded intratumoral alpha and beta TCRs.

Every TCR cDNA molecule bore its own unique molecular identifier. TCRdb re-called the 5' RACE reads through MiXCR, storing one row per CDR3 protein. The data hold roughly 19,000 distinct CDR3 sequences, with roughly 5.7% observed a single time. This receptor was taken from a female donor with early-stage non-small cell lung cancer. The chain uses TRBV12-3 or TRBV12-4 and TRBJ2-3, with 12 bases lining up with TRBD2. The source was lung tumor tissue, collected at surgery. CDR3: CASSPPVGLAGPYTDTQYF. In DNA form, the CDR3 reads TGTGCCAGCAGTCCCCCCGTCGGACTAGCGGGACCTTACACAGATACGCAGTATTTT.